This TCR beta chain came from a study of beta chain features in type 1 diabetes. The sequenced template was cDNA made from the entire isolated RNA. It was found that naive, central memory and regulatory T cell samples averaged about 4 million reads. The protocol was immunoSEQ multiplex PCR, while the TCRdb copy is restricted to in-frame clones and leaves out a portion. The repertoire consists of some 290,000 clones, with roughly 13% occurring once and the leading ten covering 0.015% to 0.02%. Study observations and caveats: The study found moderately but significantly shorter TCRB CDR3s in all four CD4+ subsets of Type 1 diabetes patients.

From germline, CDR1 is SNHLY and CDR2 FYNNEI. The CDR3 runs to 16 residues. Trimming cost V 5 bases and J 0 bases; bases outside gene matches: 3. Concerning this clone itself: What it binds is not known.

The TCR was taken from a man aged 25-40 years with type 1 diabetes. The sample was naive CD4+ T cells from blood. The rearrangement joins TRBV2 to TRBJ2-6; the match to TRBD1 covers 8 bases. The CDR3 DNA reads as TGTGCCAGCAGTCGGGACAGGAACTCTGGGGCCAACGTCCTGACTTTC. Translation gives CASSRDRNSGANVLTF.